The following is a TCR beta chain sequence with its context. Its antigen is unidentified. Via 5' RACE with UMI labels, TRB cDNA libraries were prepared. TCRdb reanalyzed the 5' RACE reads and collapses them to one entry per CDR3 protein, without DNA. The data show around 60,000 distinct CDR3 sequences, and the top ten clones hold about 0.57%. This sample is part of a study of CXCR3-negative and CXCR3-positive naive CD8 T cells. The study, taken as a whole, reports: Similar TRBV-TRBJ usage was seen in naive cells (both CXCR3-negative and CXCR3-positive), but memory cells differed. Similarly elevated diversity marked both naive subsets, with memory CD8+ cells showing far lower diversity. Naive cells with CXCR3 showed TRB CDR3s that were more hydrophobic than those in CXCR3-negative naive cells. TRB CDR3 properties indicated TCR strength, while surface CD5 was similar across naive subsets.

Source material: naive CXCR3+ CD8+ T cells from blood. Subset indicated: CD45RO-CCR7+CD27+CD95- naive CD8+ T cells expressing CXCR3 (TNR3+). This TCR derives from a human donor in good health. Some clones in this sample may be carry-over from other donors' samples.

CDR3 amino acids: CASSLGAGDEKLFF. The chain recombines TRBV7-2 with TRBJ1-4; the D gene TCRdb calls, TRBD1, cannot be checked with no DNA. Per the germline V gene, CDR1 is SGHTA and CDR2 is FQGNSA. This CDR3 spans 14 amino acids. Using reference TRBV7-2 and TRBJ1-4 for the parts outside the CDR3, the full variable domain is GAGVSQSPSNKVTEKGKDVELRCDPISGHTALYWYRQSLGQGLEFLIYFQGNSAPDKSGLPSDRFSAERTGGSVSTLTIQRTQQEDSAVYLCASSLGAGDEKLFFGSGTQLSVL.